The source of this T cell receptor beta chain is a study of OX40 agonist ivuxolimab in advanced cancers. Study-level points and caveats: A proportion of nonresponders additionally exhibited low normalized T-cell clonal expansion.

The CDR3 totals 16 residues. Germline V gene sequence: CDR1 MNHEY, CDR2 SMNVEV (reference sequence). V gave up 5 bases and J gave up 4 bases; unmatched junction bases: 11. Clones were read by immunoSEQ multiplex PCR, and TCRdb kept only the in-frame ones, dropping some. The data contain about 32,000 clones, 75% to 95% of them singletons. Turning to this clone: Its antigen is currently unknown.

The sequence was obtained from an adult with an advanced solid tumor such as melanoma, head and neck, liver or kidney cancer. The chain has TRBV27 and TRBJ1-5, with TRBD1 identical over 7 bases. The sample was CD4+ or CD8+ T cells sorted from blood, taken in a trial of the OX40 agonist ivuxolimab. The CDR3 DNA reads TGTGCCAGCAGTCCGCACGGCAGGGGGACTAATCAGCCCCAGCATTTT. Protein product: CASSPHGRGTNQPQHF.